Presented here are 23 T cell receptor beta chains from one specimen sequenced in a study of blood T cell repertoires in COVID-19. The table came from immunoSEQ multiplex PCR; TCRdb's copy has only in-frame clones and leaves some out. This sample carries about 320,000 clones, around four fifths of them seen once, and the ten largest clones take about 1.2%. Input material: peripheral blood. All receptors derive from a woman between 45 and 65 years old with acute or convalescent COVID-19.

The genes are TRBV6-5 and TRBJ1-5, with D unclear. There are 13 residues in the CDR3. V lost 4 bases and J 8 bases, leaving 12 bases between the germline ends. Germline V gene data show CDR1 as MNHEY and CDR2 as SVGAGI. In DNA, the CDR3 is TGTGCCAGCAGTTCCCTCCCCCGGGAGCCCCAGCATTTT. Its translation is CASSSLPREPQHF.

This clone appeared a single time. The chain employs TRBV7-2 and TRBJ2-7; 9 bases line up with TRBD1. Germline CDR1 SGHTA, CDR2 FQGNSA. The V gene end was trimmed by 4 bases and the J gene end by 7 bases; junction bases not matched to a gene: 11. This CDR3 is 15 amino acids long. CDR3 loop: CASSSHTTGGMEQYF. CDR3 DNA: TGTGCCAGCAGCTCTCATACCACAGGGGGCATGGAGCAGTACTTC.

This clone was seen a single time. This chain's CDR3 is CASSRDRVDTIYF. The CDR3 bases are TGTGCCAGCAGCCGGGACAGGGTGGACACCATATATTTT. This chain connects TRBV9 to TRBJ1-3; 9 positions match TRBD1. Germline-derived CDR1 and CDR2 are SGDLS and YYNGEE. The CDR3 is 13 residues long. V gave up 4 bases and J gave up 8 bases; unmatched junction bases: 4.

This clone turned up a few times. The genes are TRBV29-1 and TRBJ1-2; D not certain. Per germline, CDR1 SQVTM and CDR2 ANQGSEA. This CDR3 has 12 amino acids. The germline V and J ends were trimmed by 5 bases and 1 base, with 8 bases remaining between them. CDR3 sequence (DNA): TGCAGCGTTTTGGCCAGTAACTATGGCTACACCTTC. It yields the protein CSVLASNYGYTF.

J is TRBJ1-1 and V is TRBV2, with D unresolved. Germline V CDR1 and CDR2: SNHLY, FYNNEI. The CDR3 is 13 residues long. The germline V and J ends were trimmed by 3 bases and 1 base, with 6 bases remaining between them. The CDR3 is CASSETPNTEAFF. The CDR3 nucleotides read TGTGCCAGCAGTGAGACACCGAACACTGAAGCTTTCTTT.

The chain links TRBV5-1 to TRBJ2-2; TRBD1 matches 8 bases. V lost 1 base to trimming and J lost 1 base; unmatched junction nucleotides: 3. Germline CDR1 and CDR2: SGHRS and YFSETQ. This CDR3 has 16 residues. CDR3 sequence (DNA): TGCGCCAGCAGCTTGACCGGGACAGGGAACACCGGGGAGCTGTTTTTT. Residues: CASSLTGTGNTGELFF.

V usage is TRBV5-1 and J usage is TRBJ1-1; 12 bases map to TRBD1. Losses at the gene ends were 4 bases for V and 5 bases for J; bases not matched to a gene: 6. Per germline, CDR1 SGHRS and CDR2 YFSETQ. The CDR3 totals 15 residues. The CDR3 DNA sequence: TGCGCCAGCAGCGGGGGACAGGGGGCGTTTACTGAAGCTTTCTTT. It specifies CASSGGQGAFTEAFF.

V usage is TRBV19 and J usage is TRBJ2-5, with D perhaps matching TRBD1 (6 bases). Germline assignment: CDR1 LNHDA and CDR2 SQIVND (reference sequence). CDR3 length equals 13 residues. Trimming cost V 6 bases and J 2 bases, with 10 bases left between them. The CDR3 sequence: CASSPDRQETQYF. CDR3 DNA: TGTGCCAGTAGCCCGGACAGACAAGAGACCCAGTACTTC.

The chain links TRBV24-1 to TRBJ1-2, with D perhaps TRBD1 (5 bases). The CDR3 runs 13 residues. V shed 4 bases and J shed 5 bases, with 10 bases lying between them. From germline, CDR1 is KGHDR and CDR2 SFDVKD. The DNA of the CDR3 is TGTGCCACCAGTGAAACCCGGGGGTATGGCTACACCTTC. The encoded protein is CATSETRGYGYTF.

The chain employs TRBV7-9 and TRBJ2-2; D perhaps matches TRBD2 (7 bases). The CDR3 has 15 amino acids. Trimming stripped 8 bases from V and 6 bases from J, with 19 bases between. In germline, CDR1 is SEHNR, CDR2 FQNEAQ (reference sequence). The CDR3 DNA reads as TGTGCCAGCTTCAGGGGAGGGAGGATCGCCGGGGAGCTGTTTTTT. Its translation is CASFRGGRIAGELFF.

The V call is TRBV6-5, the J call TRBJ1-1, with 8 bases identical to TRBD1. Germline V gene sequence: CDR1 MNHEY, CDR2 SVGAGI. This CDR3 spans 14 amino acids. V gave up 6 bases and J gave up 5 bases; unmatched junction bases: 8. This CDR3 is CASRGDRGETEAFF. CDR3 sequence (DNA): TGTGCCAGCAGGGGAGACAGGGGCGAAACTGAAGCTTTCTTT.

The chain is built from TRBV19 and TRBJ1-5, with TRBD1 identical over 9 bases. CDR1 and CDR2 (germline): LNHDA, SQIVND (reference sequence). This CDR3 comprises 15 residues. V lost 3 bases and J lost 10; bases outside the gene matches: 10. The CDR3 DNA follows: TGTGCCAGTAGTATCGGACAGGGGACTCGTAGTCCCCAGCATTTT. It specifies CASSIGQGTRSPQHF.

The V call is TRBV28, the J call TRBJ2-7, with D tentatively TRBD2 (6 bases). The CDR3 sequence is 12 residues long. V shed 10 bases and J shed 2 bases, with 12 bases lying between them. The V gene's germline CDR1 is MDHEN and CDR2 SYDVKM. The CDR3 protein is CATRGGAYEQYV. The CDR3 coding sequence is TGTGCCACGCGGGGAGGCGCCTACGAGCAGTACGTC.

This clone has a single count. The CDR3 DNA is TGTGCCAGCAGTCCGCAAGGCCCAGGCAAGGTCTACACCTTC. This encodes CASSPQGPGKVYTF. The chain recombines TRBV6-2 or TRBV6-3 with TRBJ1-2; D unresolved. Between the trimmed V and J ends, which lost 5 bases and 10 bases, there was a span of 20 bases. This CDR3 spans 14 amino acids. Germline assignment: CDR1 MNHEY and CDR2 SVGEGT.

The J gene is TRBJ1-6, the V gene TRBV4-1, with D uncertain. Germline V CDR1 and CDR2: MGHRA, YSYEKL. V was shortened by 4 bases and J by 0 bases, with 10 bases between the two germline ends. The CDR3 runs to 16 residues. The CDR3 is CASSLDTSSYNSPLHF. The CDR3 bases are TGCGCCAGCAGCCTTGACACGAGCTCCTATAATTCACCCCTCCACTTT.

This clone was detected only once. CDR3 amino acids: CASSLLQFRGGSGNTIYF. CDR3 in DNA: TGTGCCAGCAGTTTACTTCAGTTTCGGGGAGGCTCTGGAAACACCATATATTTT. This sequence joins TRBV28 and TRBJ1-3, with D uncertain. This CDR3 has 18 amino acids. With 2 bases removed from V and 0 bases from J, the gap between germline ends came to 17 bases. CDR1 MDHEN and CDR2 SYDVKM come from the germline V gene. Complete variable domain (other parts from reference TRBV28 and TRBJ1-3): DVKVTQSSRYLVKRTGEKVFLECVQDMDHENMFWYRQDPGLGLRLIYFSYDVKMKEKGDIPEGYSVSREKKERFSLILESASTNQTSMYLCASSLLQFRGGSGNTIYFGEGSWLTVV.

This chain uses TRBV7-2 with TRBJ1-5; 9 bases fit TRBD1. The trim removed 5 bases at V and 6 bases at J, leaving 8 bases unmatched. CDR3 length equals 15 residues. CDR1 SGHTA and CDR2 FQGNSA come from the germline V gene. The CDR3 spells CASSADRGKGQPQHF. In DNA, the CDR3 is TGTGCCAGCAGCGCGGACAGGGGTAAGGGTCAGCCCCAGCATTTT.

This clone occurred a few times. The CDR3 loop is CASSQQTGRTDTQYF. The CDR3 DNA follows: TGTGCCAGCAGCCAACAGACAGGGCGCACAGATACGCAGTATTTT. The V gene is TRBV14, the J gene TRBJ2-3, with TRBD1 identical over 7 bases. With V trimmed by 2 bases and J by 1 base, 3 bases remained unmatched. CDR1 SGHDN and CDR2 FVKESK come from the germline V gene. The CDR3 sequence is 15 residues long.

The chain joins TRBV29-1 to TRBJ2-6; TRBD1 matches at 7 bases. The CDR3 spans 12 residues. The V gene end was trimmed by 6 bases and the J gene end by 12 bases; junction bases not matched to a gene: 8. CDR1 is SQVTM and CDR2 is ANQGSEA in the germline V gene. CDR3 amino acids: CSVGDSTSVLTF. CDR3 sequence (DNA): TGCAGCGTGGGGGACAGCACTAGCGTCCTGACTTTC.

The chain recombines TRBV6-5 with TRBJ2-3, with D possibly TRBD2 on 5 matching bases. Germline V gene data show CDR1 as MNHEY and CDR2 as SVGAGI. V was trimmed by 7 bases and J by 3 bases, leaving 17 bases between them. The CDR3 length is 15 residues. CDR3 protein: CASTPRRPGTDTQYF. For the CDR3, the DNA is TGTGCCAGCACCCCACGGAGGCCCGGGACAGATACGCAGTATTTT.

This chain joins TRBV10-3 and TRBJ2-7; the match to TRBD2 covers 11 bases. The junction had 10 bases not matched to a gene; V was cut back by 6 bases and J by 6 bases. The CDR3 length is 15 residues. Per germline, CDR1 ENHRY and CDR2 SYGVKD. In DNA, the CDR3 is TGTGCCATCAGACCCCAACTAGCGGGAGACAGCGAGCAGTACTTC. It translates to CAIRPQLAGDSEQYF.

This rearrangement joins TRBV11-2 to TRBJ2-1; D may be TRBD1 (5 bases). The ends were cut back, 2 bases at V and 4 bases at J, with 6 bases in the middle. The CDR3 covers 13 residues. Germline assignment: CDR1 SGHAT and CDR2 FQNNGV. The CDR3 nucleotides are TGTGCCAGCAGCTTAAACAGGTACAATGAGCAGTTCTTC. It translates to CASSLNRYNEQFF.

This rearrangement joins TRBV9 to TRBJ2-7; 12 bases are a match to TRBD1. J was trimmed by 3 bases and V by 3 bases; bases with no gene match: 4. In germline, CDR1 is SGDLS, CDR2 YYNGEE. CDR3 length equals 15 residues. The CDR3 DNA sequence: TGTGCCAGCAGCGCCGGGACAGGGGGCTTCTACGAGCAGTACTTC. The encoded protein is CASSAGTGGFYEQYF.